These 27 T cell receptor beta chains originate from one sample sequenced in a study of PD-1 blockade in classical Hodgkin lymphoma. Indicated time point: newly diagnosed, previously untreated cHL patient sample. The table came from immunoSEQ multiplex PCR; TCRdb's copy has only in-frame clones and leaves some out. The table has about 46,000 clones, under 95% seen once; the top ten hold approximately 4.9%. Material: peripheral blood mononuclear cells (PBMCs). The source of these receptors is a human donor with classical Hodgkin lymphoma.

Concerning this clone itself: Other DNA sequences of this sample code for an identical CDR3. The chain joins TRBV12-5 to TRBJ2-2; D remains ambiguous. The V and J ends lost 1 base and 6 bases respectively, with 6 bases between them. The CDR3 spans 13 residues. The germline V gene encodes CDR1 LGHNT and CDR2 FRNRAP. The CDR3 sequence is CASGLALAGELFF. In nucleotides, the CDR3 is TGTGCTAGTGGTTTGGCTTTGGCCGGGGAGCTGTTTTTT.

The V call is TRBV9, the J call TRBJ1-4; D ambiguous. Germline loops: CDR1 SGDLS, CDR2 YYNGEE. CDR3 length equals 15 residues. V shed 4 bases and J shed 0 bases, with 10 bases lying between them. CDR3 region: CASSPSPATNEKLFF. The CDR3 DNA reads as TGTGCCAGCAGCCCCTCCCCCGCAACTAATGAAAAACTGTTTTTT.

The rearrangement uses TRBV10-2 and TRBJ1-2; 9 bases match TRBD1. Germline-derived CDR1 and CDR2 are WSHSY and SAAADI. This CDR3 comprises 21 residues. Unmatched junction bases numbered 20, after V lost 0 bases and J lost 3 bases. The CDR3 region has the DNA TGCGCCAGCAGTGAGTCGACTCCATTCCACCTTATCCGGGACAGGGACTATGGCTACACCTTC. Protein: CASSESTPFHLIRDRDYGYTF.

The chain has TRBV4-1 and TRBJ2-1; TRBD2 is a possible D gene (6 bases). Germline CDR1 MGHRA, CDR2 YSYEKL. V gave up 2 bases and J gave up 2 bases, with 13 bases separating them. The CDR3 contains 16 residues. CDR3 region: CASSQPRLVAYNEQFF. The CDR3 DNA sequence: TGCGCCAGCAGCCAACCCAGACTAGTGGCCTACAATGAGCAGTTCTTC.

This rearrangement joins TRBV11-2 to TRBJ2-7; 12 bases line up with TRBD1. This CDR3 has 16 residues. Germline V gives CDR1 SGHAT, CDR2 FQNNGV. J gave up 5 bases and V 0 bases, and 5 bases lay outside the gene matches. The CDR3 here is CASSLDSGTGGNEQYF. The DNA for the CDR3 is TGTGCCAGCAGCTTAGATTCCGGGACAGGGGGCAACGAGCAGTACTTC.

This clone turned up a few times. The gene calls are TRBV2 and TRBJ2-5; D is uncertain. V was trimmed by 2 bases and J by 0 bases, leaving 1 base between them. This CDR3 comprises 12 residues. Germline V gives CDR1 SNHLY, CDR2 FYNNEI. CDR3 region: CASSENQETQYF. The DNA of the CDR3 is TGTGCCAGCAGTGAAAACCAAGAGACCCAGTACTTC. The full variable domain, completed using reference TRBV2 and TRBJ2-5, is EPEVTQTPSHQVTQMGQEVILRCVPISNHLYFYWYRQILGQKVEFLVSFYNNEISEKSEIFDDQFSVERPDGSNFTLKIRSTKLEDSAMYFCASSENQETQYFGPGTRLLVL.

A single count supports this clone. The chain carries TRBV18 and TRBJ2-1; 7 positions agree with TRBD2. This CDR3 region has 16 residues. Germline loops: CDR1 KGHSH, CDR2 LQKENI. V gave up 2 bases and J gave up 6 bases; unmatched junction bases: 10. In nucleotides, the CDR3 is TGTGCCAGCTCACCAGGAATTGGACTAGAGGGCAATGAGCAGTTCTTC. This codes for CASSPGIGLEGNEQFF.

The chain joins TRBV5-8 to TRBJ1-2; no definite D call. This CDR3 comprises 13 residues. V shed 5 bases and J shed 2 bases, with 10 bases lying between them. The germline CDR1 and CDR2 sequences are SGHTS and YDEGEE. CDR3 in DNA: TGTGCCAGCAGGGGCAGCCTAAACTATGGCTACACCTTC. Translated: CASRGSLNYGYTF. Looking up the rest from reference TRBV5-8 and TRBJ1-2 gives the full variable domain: EAGVTQSPTHLIKTRGQQATLRCSPISGHTSVYWYQQALGLGLQFLLWYDEGEERNRGNFPPRFSGRQFPNYSSELNVNALELEDSALYLCASRGSLNYGYTFGSGTRLTVV.

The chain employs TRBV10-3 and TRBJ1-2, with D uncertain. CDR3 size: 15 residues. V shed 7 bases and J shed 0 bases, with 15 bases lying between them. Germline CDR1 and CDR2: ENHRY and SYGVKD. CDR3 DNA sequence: TGTGCCATCAACCGAGACGGACCCGCTAACTATGGCTACACCTTC. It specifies CAINRDGPANYGYTF.

In nucleotides, the CDR3 is TGTGCCACCCCCCCGACTAGCGGGAGTCGTGGCACAGATACGCAGTATTTT. It is translated as CATPPTSGSRGTDTQYF. This chain joins TRBV4-2 and TRBJ2-3, with 12 bases aligning to TRBD2. The CDR3 contains 17 residues. In germline, CDR1 is LGHNA, CDR2 YNFKEQ. V lost 10 bases and J lost 1; bases outside the gene matches: 12.

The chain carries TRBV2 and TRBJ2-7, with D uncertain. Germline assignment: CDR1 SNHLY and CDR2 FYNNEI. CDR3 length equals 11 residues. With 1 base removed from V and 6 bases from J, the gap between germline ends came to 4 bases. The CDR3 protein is CASSEDSEQYF. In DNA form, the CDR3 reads TGTGCCAGCAGTGAAGACTCCGAGCAGTACTTC. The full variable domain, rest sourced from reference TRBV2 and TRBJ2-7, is EPEVTQTPSHQVTQMGQEVILRCVPISNHLYFYWYRQILGQKVEFLVSFYNNEISEKSEIFDDQFSVERPDGSNFTLKIRSTKLEDSAMYFCASSEDSEQYFGPGTRLTVT.

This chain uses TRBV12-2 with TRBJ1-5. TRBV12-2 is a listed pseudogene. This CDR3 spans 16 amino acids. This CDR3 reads CASRLTIYGSNQPQHF. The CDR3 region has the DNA TGTGCAAGTCGCTTAACCATATACGGGAGCAATCAGCCCCAGCATTTT.

The CDR3 loop reads CASRLERTEAFF. CDR3 nucleotides: TGTGCCAGCAGACTCGAGAGGACTGAAGCTTTCTTT. V is TRBV28 and J is TRBJ1-1; D ambiguous. CDR3 length: 12 residues. Per germline, CDR1 MDHEN and CDR2 SYDVKM. The ends were cut back, 6 bases at V and 5 bases at J, with 10 bases in the middle. Drawing the rest from reference TRBV28 and TRBJ1-1, the complete variable domain is DVKVTQSSRYLVKRTGEKVFLECVQDMDHENMFWYRQDPGLGLRLIYFSYDVKMKEKGDIPEGYSVSREKKERFSLILESASTNQTSMYLCASRLERTEAFFGQGTRLTVV.

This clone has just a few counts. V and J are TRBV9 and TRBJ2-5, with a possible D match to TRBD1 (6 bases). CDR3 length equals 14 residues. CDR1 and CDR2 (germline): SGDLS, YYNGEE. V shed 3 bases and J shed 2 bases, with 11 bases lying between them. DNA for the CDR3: TGTGCCAGCAGCGCTGGGACATTACAAGAGACCCAGTACTTC. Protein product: CASSAGTLQETQYF.

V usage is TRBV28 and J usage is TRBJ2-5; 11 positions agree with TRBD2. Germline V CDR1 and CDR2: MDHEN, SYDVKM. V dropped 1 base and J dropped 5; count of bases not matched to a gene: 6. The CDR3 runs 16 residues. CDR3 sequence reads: CASSLLLAGGYETQYF. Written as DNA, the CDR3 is TGTGCCAGCAGTTTATTGCTAGCGGGAGGATATGAGACCCAGTACTTC.

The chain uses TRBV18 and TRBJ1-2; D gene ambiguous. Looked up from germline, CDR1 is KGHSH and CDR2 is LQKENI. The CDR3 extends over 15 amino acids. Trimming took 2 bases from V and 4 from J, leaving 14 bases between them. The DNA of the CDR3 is TGTGCCAGCTCACCAACGACACTTTACGGCTATGGCTACACCTTC. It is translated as CASSPTTLYGYGYTF.

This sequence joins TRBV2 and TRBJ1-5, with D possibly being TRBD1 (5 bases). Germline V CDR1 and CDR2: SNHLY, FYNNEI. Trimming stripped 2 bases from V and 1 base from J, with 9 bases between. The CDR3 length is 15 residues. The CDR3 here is CASSELRASNQPQHF. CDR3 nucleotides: TGTGCCAGCAGTGAACTCAGGGCCAGCAATCAGCCCCAGCATTTT.

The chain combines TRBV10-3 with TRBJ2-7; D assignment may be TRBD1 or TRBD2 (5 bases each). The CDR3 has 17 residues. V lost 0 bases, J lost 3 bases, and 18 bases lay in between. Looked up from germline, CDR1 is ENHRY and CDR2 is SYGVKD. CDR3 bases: TGTGCCATCAGTGAGTCGAAGATCCTAGTGGGGGACTACGAGCAGTACTTC. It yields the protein CAISESKILVGDYEQYF.

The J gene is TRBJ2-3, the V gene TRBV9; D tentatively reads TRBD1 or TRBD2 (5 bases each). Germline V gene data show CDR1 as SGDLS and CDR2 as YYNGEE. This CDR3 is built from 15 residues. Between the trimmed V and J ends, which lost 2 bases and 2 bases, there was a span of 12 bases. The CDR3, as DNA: TGTGCCAGCAGCGTTGGGACGGGTATCACAGATACGCAGTATTTT. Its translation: CASSVGTGITDTQYF.

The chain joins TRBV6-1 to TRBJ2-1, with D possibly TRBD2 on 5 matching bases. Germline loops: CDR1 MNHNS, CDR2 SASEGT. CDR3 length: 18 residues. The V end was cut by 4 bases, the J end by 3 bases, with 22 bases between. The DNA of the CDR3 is TGTGCCAGCAGTGCCCCCCCTGATCTAGCAGGATTCTACAATGAGCAGTTCTTC. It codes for CASSAPPDLAGFYNEQFF.

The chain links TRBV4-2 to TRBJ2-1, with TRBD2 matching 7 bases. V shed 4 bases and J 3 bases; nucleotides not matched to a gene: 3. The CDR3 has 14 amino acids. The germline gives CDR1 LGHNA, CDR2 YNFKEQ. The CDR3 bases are TGTGCCAGCAGCCCTAGCGGAGGCTACAATGAGCAGTTCTTC. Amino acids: CASSPSGGYNEQFF.

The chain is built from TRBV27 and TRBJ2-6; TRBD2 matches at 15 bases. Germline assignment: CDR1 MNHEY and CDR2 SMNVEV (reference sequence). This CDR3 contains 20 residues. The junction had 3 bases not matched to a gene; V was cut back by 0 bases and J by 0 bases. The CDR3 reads CASSLSWTSGRASGANVLTF. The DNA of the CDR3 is TGTGCCAGCAGTTTATCGTGGACTAGCGGGAGGGCCTCTGGGGCCAACGTCCTGACTTTC. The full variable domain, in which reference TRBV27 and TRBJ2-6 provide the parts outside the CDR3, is EAQVTQNPRYLITVTGKKLTVTCSQNMNHEYMSWYRQDPGLGLRQIYYSMNVEVTDKGDVPEGYKVSRKEKRNFPLILESPSPNQTSLYFCASSLSWTSGRASGANVLTFGAGSRLTVL.

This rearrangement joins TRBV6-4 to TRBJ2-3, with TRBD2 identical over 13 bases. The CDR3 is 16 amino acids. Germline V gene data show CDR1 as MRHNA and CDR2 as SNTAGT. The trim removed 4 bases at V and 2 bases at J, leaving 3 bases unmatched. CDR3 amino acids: CASSVGTSGNTDTQYF. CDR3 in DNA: TGTGCCAGCAGTGTTGGGACTAGCGGGAACACAGATACGCAGTATTTT.

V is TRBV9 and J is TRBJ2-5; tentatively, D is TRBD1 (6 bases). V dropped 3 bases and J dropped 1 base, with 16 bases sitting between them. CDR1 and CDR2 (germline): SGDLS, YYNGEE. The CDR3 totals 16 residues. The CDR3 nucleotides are TGTGCCAGCAGCGCTAGTTTTACAGGGTTCCAAGAGACCCAGTACTTC. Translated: CASSASFTGFQETQYF.

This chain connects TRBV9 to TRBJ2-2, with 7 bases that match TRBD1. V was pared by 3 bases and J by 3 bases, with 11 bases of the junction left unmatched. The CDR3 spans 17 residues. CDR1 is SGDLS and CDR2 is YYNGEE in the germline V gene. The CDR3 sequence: CASSAVPGQQYTGELFF. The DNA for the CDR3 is TGTGCCAGCAGCGCGGTTCCGGGACAGCAGTACACCGGGGAGCTGTTTTTT.

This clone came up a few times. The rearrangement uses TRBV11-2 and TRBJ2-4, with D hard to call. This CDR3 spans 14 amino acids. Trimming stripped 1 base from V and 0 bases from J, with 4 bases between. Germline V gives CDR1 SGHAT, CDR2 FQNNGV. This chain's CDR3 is CASSLGVAKNIQYF. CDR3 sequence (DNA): TGTGCCAGCAGCTTAGGAGTAGCCAAAAACATTCAGTACTTC.

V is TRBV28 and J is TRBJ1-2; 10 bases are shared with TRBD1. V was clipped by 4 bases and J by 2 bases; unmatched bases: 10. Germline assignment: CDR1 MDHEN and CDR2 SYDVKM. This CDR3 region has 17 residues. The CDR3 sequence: CASSYISPGQGNYGYTF. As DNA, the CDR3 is TGTGCCAGCAGTTACATCTCCCCGGGACAGGGGAACTATGGCTACACCTTC.